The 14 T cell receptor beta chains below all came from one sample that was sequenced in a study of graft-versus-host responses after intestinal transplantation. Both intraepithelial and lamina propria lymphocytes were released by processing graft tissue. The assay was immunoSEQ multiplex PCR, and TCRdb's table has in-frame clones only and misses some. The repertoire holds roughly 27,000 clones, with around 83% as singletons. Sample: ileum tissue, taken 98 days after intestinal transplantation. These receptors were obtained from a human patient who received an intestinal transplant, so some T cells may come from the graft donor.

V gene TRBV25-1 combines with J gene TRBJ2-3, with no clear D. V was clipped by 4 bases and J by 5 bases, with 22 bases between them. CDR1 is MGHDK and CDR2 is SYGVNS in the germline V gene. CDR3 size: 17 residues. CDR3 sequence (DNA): TGTGCCAGCAGTGGCTCCGCGAAGGTTCCCCTACGAGATACGCAGTATTTT. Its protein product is CASSGSAKVPLRDTQYF. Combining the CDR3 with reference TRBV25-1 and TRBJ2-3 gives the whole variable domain EADIYQTPRYLVIGTGKKITLECSQTMGHDKMYWYQQDPGMELHLIHYSYGVNSTEKGDLSSESTVSRIRTEHFPLTLESARPSHTSQYLCASSGSAKVPLRDTQYFGPGTRLTVL.

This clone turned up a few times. The CDR3 region is CASSLFSGANVLTF. Written as DNA, the CDR3 is TGTGCCAGCAGCTTATTCTCTGGGGCCAACGTCCTGACTTTC. The rearrangement links TRBV7-9 to TRBJ2-6; D unclear. This CDR3 has 14 amino acids. Germline V gene data show CDR1 as SEHNR and CDR2 as FQNEAQ (reference sequence). V lost 2 bases, J lost 0 bases, and 2 bases lay in between.

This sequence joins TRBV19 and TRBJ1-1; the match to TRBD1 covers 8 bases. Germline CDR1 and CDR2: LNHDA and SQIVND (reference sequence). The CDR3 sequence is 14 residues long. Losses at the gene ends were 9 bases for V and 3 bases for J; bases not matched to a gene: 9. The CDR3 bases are TGTGCCAGCCTGGACAGGGAAGAACACACTGAAGCTTTCTTT. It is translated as CASLDREEHTEAFF.

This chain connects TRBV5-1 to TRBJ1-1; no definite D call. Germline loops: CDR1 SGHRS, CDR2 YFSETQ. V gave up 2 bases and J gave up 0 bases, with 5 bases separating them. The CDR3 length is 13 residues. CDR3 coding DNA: TGCGCCAGCAGCTTCAGTGTGAACACTGAAGCTTTCTTT. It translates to CASSFSVNTEAFF.

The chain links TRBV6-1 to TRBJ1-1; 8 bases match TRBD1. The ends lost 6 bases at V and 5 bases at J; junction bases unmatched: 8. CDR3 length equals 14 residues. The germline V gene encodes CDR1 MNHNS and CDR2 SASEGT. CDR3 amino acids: CASSRVHRGTEAFF. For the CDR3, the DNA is TGTGCCAGCAGCCGAGTCCACAGGGGGACTGAAGCTTTCTTT.

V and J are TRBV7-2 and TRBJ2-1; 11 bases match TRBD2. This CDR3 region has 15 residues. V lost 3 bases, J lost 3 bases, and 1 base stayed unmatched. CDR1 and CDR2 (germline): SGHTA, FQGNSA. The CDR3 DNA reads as TGTGCCAGCAGCTTCGGGACTAGCGGCTACAATGAGCAGTTCTTC. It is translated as CASSFGTSGYNEQFF.

CDR3: CASSLAGAYEQYF. Written as DNA, the CDR3 is TGTGCCAGCAGCTTAGCAGGGGCCTACGAGCAGTACTTC. This chain connects TRBV11-2 to TRBJ2-7; maybe TRBD1 (6 bases). Germline CDR1 reads SGHAT; CDR2 reads FQNNGV. The CDR3 runs 13 residues. Trimming cost V 1 base and J 2 bases, with 6 bases left between them.

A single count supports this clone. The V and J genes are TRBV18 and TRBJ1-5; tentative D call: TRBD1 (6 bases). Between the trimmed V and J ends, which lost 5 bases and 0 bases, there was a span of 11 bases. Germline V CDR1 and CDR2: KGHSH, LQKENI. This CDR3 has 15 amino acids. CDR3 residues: CASSTRQDSNQPQHF. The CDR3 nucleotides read TGTGCCAGCTCAACCCGACAGGATAGCAATCAGCCCCAGCATTTT.

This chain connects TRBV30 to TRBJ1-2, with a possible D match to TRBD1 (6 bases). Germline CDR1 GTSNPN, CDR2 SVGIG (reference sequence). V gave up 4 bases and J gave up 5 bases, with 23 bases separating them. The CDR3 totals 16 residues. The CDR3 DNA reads TGTGCCTGGAATCCAACACCGACAGGTGAAGGGTATGGCTACACCTTC. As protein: CAWNPTPTGEGYGYTF.

The CDR3 coding sequence is TGTGCCAGCAGCTTTCGGGGGGGCCACGGAGATACGCAGTATTTT. Its translation: CASSFRGGHGDTQYF. The V and J genes are TRBV7-2 and TRBJ2-3; 8 nucleotides align to TRBD2. Looked up from germline, CDR1 is SGHTA and CDR2 is FQGNSA. V lost 3 bases and J lost 5; bases outside the gene matches: 7. The CDR3 covers 15 residues.

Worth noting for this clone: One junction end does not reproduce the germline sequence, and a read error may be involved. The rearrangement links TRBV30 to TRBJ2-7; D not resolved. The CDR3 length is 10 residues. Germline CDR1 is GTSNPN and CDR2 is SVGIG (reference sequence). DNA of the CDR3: TGTGCCTGGAGTGTACAGACCTTAAACTTC. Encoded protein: CAWSVQTLNF.

The CDR3 here is CAINPGQGAYTGELFF. In nucleotides, the CDR3 is TGTGCCATCAACCCCGGACAGGGTGCTTACACCGGGGAGCTGTTTTTT. This rearrangement joins TRBV2 to TRBJ2-2; 8 bases align to TRBD1. The trim removed 10 bases at V and 3 bases at J, leaving 13 bases unmatched. Germline V gives CDR1 SNHLY, CDR2 FYNNEI. There are 16 residues in the CDR3.

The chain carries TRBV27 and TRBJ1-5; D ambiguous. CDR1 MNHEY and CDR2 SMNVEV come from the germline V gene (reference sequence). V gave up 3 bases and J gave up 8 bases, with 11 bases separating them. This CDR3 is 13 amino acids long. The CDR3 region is CASSLAGTEPQHF. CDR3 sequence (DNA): TGTGCCAGCAGTTTGGCGGGCACGGAGCCCCAGCATTTT.

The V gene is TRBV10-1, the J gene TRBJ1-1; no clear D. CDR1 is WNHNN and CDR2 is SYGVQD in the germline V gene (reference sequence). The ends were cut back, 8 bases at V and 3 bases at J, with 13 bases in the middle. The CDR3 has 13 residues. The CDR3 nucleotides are TGCGCCAGCGCGGAGGAAGGGTACACTGAAGCTTTCTTT. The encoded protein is CASAEEGYTEAFF.